This T cell receptor beta chain was identified in a study of T cells in Graves' hyperthyroidism and ophthalmopathy. Germline V gives CDR1 MGHRA, CDR2 YSYEKL. The CDR3 extends over 11 amino acids. V was clipped by 4 bases and J by 5 bases, with 5 bases between them. This clonotype was found many times. Amplified TCR beta CDR3 regions came from RNA transcripts. HTBI primers drove first-round RT-PCR of the TCR CDR3. TCRdb analysed the multiplex PCR reads with MiXCR anew, one entry per CDR3 protein. The sample includes 550,000 to 700,000 distinct CDR3 sequences, 35% to 55% of them seen just once. The chain carries TRBV4-1 and TRBJ1-2; D not resolved. The source material was peripheral blood or thyroid tissue (not recorded which). This sequence was found in an adult woman with Graves' disease, either hyperthyroidism or ophthalmopathy (not recorded which). CDR3 sequence: CASSRQYGYTF. The CDR3 nucleotides are TGCGCCAGCAGCCGGCAGTATGGCTACACCTTC.